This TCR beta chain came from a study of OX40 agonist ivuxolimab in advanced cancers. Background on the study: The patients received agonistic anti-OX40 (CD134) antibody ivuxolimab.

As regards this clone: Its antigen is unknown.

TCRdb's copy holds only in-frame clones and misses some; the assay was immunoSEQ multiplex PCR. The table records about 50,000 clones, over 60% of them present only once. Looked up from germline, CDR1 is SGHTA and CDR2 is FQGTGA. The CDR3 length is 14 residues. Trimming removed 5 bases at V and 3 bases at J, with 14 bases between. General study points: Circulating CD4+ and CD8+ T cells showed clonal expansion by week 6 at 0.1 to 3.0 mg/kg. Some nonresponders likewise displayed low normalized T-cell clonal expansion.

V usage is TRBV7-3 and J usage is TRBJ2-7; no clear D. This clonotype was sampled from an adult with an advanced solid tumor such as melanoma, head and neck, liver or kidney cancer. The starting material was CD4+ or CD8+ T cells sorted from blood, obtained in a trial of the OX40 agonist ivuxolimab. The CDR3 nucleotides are TGTGCCAGCAGCCGTTCGGGCCTCTACTACGAGCAGTACTTC. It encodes CASSRSGLYYEQYF.